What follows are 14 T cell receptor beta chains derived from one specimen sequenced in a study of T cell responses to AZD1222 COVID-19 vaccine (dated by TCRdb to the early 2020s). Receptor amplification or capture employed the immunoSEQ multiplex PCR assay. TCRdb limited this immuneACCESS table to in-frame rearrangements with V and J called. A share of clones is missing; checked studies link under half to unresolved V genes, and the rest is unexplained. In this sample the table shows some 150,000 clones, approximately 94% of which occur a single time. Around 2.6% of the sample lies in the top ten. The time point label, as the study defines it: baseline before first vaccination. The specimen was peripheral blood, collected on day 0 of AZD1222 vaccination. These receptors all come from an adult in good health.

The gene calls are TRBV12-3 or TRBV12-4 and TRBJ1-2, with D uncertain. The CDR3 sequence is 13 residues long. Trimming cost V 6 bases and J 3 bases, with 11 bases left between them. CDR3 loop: CASSPARDYGYTF. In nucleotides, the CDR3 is TGTGCCAGCAGCCCCGCCCGAGACTATGGCTACACCTTC.

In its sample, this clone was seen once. The CDR3 DNA reads as TGTGCCAGCAGCTCCGGCGCGGTCAGTCCCTACAATGAGCAGTTCTTC. Protein product: CASSSGAVSPYNEQFF. V gene TRBV11-3 combines with J gene TRBJ2-1, with D hard to call. Germline CDR1 and CDR2: SGHNT and YENEEA. CDR3 length equals 16 residues. Trimming removed 4 bases from V and 2 bases from J, with 15 bases in between.

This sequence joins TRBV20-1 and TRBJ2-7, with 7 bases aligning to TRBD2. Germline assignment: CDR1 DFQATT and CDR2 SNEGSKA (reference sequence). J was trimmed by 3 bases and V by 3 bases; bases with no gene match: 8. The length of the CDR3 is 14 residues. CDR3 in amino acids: CSASLVASGYEQYF. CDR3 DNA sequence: TGCAGTGCTAGTTTAGTGGCTAGCGGCTACGAGCAGTACTTC.

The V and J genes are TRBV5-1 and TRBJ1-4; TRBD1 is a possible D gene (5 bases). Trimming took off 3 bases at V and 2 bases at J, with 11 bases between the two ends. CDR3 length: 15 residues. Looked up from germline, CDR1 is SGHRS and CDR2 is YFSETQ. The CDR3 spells CASSWQGITNEKLFF. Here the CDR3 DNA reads TGCGCCAGCAGCTGGCAGGGTATTACTAATGAAAAACTGTTTTTT.

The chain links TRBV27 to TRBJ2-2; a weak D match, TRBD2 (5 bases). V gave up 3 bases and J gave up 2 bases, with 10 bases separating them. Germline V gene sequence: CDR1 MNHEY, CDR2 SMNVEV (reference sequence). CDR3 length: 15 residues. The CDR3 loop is CASSFLGVNTGELFF. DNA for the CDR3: TGTGCCAGCAGTTTCTTGGGAGTCAACACCGGGGAGCTGTTTTTT.

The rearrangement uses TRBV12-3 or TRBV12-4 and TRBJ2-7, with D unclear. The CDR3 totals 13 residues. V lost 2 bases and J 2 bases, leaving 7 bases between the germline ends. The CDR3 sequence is CASSLMEPYEQYF. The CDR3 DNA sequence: TGTGCCAGCAGTTTAATGGAACCCTACGAGCAGTACTTC.

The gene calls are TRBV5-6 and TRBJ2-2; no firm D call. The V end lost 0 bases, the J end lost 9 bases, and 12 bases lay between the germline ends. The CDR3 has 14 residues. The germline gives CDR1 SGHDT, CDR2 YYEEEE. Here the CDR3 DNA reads TGTGCCAGCAGCTTGGTGGGCCGAGCGCGGGAGCTGTTTTTT. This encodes CASSLVGRARELFF.

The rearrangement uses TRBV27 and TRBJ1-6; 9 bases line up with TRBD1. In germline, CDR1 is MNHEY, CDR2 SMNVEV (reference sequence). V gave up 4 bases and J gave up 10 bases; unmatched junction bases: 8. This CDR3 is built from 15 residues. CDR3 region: CASSSRTGGWSPLHF. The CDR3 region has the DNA TGTGCCAGCAGTTCCAGAACAGGGGGCTGGTCACCCCTCCACTTT.

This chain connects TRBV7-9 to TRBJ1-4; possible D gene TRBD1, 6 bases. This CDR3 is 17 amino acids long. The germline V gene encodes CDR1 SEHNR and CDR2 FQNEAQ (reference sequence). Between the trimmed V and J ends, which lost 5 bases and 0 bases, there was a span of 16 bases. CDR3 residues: CASSPGRGASTNEKLFF. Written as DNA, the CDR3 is TGTGCCAGCAGCCCAGGCCGGGGGGCCTCAACTAATGAAAAACTGTTTTTT. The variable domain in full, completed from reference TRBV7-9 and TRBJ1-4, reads DTGVSQNPRHKITKRGQNVTFRCDPISEHNRLYWYRQTLGQGPEFLTYFQNEAQLEKSRLLSDRFSAERPKGSFSTLEIQRTEQGDSAMYLCASSPGRGASTNEKLFFGSGTQLSVL.

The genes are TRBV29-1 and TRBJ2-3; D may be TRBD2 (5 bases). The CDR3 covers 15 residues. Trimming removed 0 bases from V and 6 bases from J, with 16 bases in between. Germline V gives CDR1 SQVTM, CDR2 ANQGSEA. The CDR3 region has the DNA TGCAGCGTTGAAGACCCGGCGGGCCGTGTGGATACGCAGTATTTT. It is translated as CSVEDPAGRVDTQYF.

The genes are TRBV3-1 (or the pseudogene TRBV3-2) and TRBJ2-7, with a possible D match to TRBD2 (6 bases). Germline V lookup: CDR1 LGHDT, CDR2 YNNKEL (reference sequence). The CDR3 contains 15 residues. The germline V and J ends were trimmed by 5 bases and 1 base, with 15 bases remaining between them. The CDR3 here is CASSEGTSGSYEQYF. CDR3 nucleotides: TGTGCCAGCAGCGAAGGGACTTCGGGGTCCTACGAGCAGTACTTC.

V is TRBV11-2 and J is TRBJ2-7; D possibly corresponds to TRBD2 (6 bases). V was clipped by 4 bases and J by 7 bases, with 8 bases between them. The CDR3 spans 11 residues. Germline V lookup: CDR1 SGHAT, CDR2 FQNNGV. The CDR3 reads CASSSAGEQYF. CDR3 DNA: TGTGCCAGCAGCTCGGCGGGGGAGCAGTACTTC.

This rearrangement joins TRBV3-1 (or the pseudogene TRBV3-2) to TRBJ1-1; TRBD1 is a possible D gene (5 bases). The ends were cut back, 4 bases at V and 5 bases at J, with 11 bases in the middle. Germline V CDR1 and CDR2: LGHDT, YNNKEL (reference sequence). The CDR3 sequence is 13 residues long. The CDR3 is CASSRPEGTEAFF. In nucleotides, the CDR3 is TGTGCCAGCAGCCGCCCAGAGGGGACTGAAGCTTTCTTT.

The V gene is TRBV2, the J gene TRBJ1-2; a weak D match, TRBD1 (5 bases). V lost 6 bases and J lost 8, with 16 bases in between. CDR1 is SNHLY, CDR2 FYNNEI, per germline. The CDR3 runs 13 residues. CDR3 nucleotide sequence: TGTGCCAGCAGCCAGGGACCGATGAGGGGCTACACCTTC. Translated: CASSQGPMRGYTF.